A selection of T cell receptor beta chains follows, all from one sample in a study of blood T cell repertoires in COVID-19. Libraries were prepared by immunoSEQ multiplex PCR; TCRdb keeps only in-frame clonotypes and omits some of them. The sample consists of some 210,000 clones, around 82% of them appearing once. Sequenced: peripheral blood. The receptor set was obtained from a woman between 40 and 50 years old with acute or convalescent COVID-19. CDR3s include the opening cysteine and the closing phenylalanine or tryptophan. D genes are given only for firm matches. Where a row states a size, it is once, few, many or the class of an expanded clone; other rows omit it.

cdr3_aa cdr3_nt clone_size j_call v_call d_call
CASRGLARNEQFF TGTGCCAGCAGGGGACTAGCGCGCAATGAGCAGTTCTTC NA TRBJ2-1 TRBV12-3/TRBV12-4 TRBD2
CASSLSGTGTGQYF TGTGCCAGCAGTTTAAGCGGGACAGGTACTGGGCAGTACTTC NA TRBJ2-7 TRBV27 NA
CASSLRLAPTDTQYF TGTGCCAGCAGCCTACGACTAGCCCCCACAGATACGCAGTATTTT NA TRBJ2-3 TRBV6-2/TRBV6-3 TRBD2
CASSPGQGAGGTDTQYF TGTGCCAGCTCACCTGGACAGGGGGCAGGAGGGACAGATACGCAGTATTTT NA TRBJ2-3 TRBV18 TRBD1
CASSRGLAGGYNEQFF TGTGCCAGCAGCCGGGGACTAGCGGGGGGGTACAATGAGCAGTTCTTC NA TRBJ2-1 TRBV3-1/TRBV3-2 TRBD2
CASSIATSGNNEQFF TGTGCCAGTAGTATAGCGACTAGCGGGAACAATGAGCAGTTCTTC NA TRBJ2-1 TRBV19 TRBD2
CASSYSSGTYNEQFF TGTGCCAGCAGTTACTCATCAGGCACCTACAATGAGCAGTTCTTC NA TRBJ2-1 TRBV6-5 NA
CASRLMGSYNSPLHF TGTGCCAGCAGACTAATGGGCTCCTATAATTCACCCCTCCACTTT NA TRBJ1-6 TRBV2 NA
CASSQAATGGERYGYTF TGTGCCAGCAGCCAAGCCGCGACAGGGGGAGAACGTTATGGCTACACCTTC NA TRBJ1-2 TRBV3-1/TRBV3-2 TRBD1
CAWSPGPNEKLFF TGTGCCTGGAGTCCAGGGCCTAATGAAAAACTGTTTTTT NA TRBJ1-4 TRBV30 NA
CASSTPDKNTGELFF TGTGCCAGTAGTACCCCAGACAAGAACACCGGGGAGCTGTTTTTT NA TRBJ2-2 TRBV19 NA
CASSLEGGWQKLFF TGCGCCAGCAGCTTGGAAGGGGGCTGGCAAAAACTGTTTTTT NA TRBJ1-4 TRBV5-1 TRBD1
CAWSARLAGSSYNEQFF TGTGCCTGGAGTGCCCGACTAGCGGGTAGCTCCTACAATGAGCAGTTCTTC NA TRBJ2-1 TRBV30 TRBD2
CATSRDKTGPYEQYF TGTGCCACCAGCAGAGATAAGACAGGACCCTACGAGCAGTACTTC few TRBJ2-7 TRBV15 NA
CASSYYPGGDGTDTQYF TGTGCCAGCAGTTACTATCCAGGGGGCGATGGCACAGATACGCAGTATTTT once TRBJ2-3 TRBV6-2/TRBV6-3 TRBD1
CASSLDWGADYGYTF TGCGCCAGCAGCTTGGATTGGGGCGCCGACTATGGCTACACCTTC NA TRBJ1-2 TRBV5-1 NA
CASSLEGGRNTIYF TGTGCCAGCAGCTTGGAGGGAGGGAGAAACACCATATATTTT NA TRBJ1-3 TRBV5-5 NA
CASSANLLAGGPYEQFF TGTGCCAGCAGCGCCAACCTCCTAGCGGGAGGGCCATATGAGCAGTTCTTC NA TRBJ2-1 TRBV13 TRBD2
CASSLRGLVEGSETQYF TGTGCCAGCAGCTTAAGGGGACTAGTGGAAGGTTCGGAGACCCAGTACTTC NA TRBJ2-5 TRBV7-2 TRBD2
CASSISSNQPQHF TGTGCCAGTAGTATTAGCTCCAATCAGCCCCAGCATTTT NA TRBJ1-5 TRBV19 NA
CASSEGTGEVYGYTF TGTGCCAGCAGTGAGGGGACAGGGGAAGTCTATGGCTACACCTTC NA TRBJ1-2 TRBV6-1 TRBD1
CASSLTAHGTASGGTEAFF TGCGCCAGCAGCTTGACTGCCCACGGGACAGCCTCTGGGGGCACTGAAGCTTTCTTT NA TRBJ1-1 TRBV5-1 TRBD1
CASSLRGGRDTQYF TGTGCCAGCAGCCTGCGAGGGGGTAGAGATACGCAGTATTTT NA TRBJ2-3 TRBV11-2 NA
CASSLYLTGNQPQHF TGTGCCAGCAGCTTATATCTGACGGGGAACCAGCCCCAGCATTTT NA TRBJ1-5 TRBV7-8 NA
CASSRPTSTQYF TGTGCCAGCAGCCGACCGACATCTACCCAGTACTTC NA TRBJ2-5 TRBV3-1/TRBV3-2 NA
CASSYRDRGSYEQYF TGTGCCAGCAGCTACCGGGACAGGGGCTCCTACGAGCAGTACTTC NA TRBJ2-7 TRBV7-6 TRBD1
CASSLGLGGENLSEQYF TGTGCCAGCAGTTTAGGTCTTGGCGGGGAGAACTTATCCGAGCAGTACTTC few TRBJ2-7 TRBV28 NA
CAITSTEKMNTGELFF TGTGCCATCACTTCGACAGAAAAGATGAACACCGGGGAGCTGTTTTTT few TRBJ2-2 TRBV10-3 NA
CASSTLAISYNEQFF TGTGCCAGTAGTACACTAGCAATCTCCTACAATGAGCAGTTCTTC NA TRBJ2-1 TRBV19 NA
CASSYGQGQDNEQFF TGTGCCAGCAGTTACGGGCAGGGACAGGACAATGAGCAGTTCTTC once TRBJ2-1 TRBV6-5 TRBD1
CASSLGGGRTSYEQYF TGTGCCAGCAGCTTGGGGGGTGGACGGACTTCCTACGAGCAGTACTTC NA TRBJ2-7 TRBV5-8 NA
CASSLGWGVENEAFF TGTGCCAGCAGCTTGGGCTGGGGAGTGGAGAATGAAGCTTTCTTT NA TRBJ1-1 TRBV5-8 NA
CASTPKVSGLAGGYEQYF TGTGCCAGCACCCCAAAAGTCTCTGGACTAGCGGGGGGCTACGAGCAGTACTTC once TRBJ2-7 TRBV27 TRBD2
CAITVRDEQFF TGTGCCATCACGGTTCGGGATGAGCAGTTCTTC NA TRBJ2-1 TRBV10-3 NA
CASSWNRRGDYEQYF TGTGCCAGCAGCTGGAATAGGCGGGGCGATTACGAGCAGTACTTC NA TRBJ2-7 TRBV11-2 NA
CASSLGLAANTGELFF TGTGCCAGCAGCTTGGGACTAGCGGCGAACACCGGGGAGCTGTTTTTT NA TRBJ2-2 TRBV7-2 TRBD2
CASSMGQGREELFF TGTGCCAGTAGTATGGGACAGGGTCGGGAGGAACTGTTTTTT once TRBJ1-4 TRBV19 TRBD1
CSASSPTEGRDLYEQYF TGCAGTGCTAGTTCACCGACTGAGGGGAGGGACCTCTACGAGCAGTACTTC NA TRBJ2-7 TRBV20-1 TRBD2
CASSQDFNYGYTF TGCGCCAGCAGCCAAGACTTTAACTATGGCTACACCTTC NA TRBJ1-2 TRBV4-3 NA
CASSLAGGPVDTQYF TGCGCCAGCTCCCTGGCGGGGGGGCCTGTGGATACGCAGTATTTT NA TRBJ2-3 TRBV5-1 TRBD2
CAGRQGATEAFF TGTGCCGGCCGACAGGGGGCGACTGAAGCTTTCTTT NA TRBJ1-1 TRBV12-3/TRBV12-4 TRBD1
CASGLVEDTQYF TGTGCTAGTGGTTTGGTCGAGGATACGCAGTATTTT NA TRBJ2-3 TRBV12-5 NA
CASSFPREARDGYTF TGTGCCAGCAGCTTTCCGAGGGAGGCGAGGGATGGCTACACCTTC NA TRBJ1-2 TRBV5-6 NA
CASSYSTGLNYGYTF TGTGCCAGCAGTTACTCGACAGGGTTGAACTATGGCTACACCTTC NA TRBJ1-2 TRBV6-2/TRBV6-3 TRBD1